Presented here are 3 T cell receptor beta chains from one specimen sequenced in a study of Ad26.COV2.S vaccination and SARS-CoV-2 variants. Sequencing was performed with immunoSEQ multiplex PCR; in TCRdb, only in-frame clones are kept and a portion is missing. The sample gives about 420,000 clones, around 89% of which show up once; around 3.6% is in the top ten. Sample treatment: 15 to 20 received Ad26.COV2.S at low or high dose, single or two shots; roughly five received placebo; per-sample allocation not given. Day 63 after the first injection of vaccine or placebo was the sampling time. Sequencing used peripheral blood, obtained in a trial of Ad26.COV2.S vaccine versus placebo. The receptors here all came from a person aged 18 to 65 who received the Ad26.COV2.S COVID-19 vaccine or a placebo.

The rearrangement links TRBV5-1 to TRBJ1-2, with D perhaps TRBD1 (5 bases). V lost 7 bases and J 6 bases, leaving 10 bases between the germline ends. This CDR3 comprises 11 residues. The germline CDR1 and CDR2 sequences are SGHRS and YFSETQ. CDR3 nucleotide sequence: TGCGCCAGCGGGGGGACCCATGGCTACACCTTC. Amino acids: CASGGTHGYTF.

The chain combines TRBV24-1 with TRBJ1-5; 9 bases agree with TRBD1. Per the germline V gene, CDR1 is KGHDR and CDR2 is SFDVKD. The CDR3 is 14 amino acids. J gave up 4 bases and V 3 bases, and 0 bases lay outside the gene matches. DNA of the CDR3: TGTGCCACCAGTGATGGACAGGGGAATCAGCCCCAGCATTTT. This encodes CATSDGQGNQPQHF.

This clone occurred once. V is TRBV30 and J is TRBJ1-1; D is ambiguous. V lost 5 bases, J lost 1 base, and 8 bases lay in between. The CDR3 contains 12 residues. CDR1 and CDR2 from the germline V gene are GTSNPN and SVGIG (reference sequence). In DNA, the CDR3 is TGTGCCTGGGGTCTCCCGAACACTGAAGCTTTCTTT. Translated: CAWGLPNTEAFF.